This T cell receptor (beta chain) was profiled in a study of T cell repertoires in cytomegalovirus infection. Study as a whole: Recently described HLA-C-restricted plus well-studied HLA-B-restricted CMV epitopes were used.

As regards this clonotype: Its target is unknown.

Study-level results: The ex vivo response was dominated by HLA-C-restricted CMV-specific TCR beta clonotypes. The cumulative frequency of public TCR beta families identified carriers of CMV plus the relevant HLA.

J lost 1 base, V lost 7 bases, and 8 bases had no gene match. The CDR3 runs to 15 residues. Germline V gene data show CDR1 as MNHEY and CDR2 as SVGAGI. From the reads, TCRdb called clonotypes with MiXCR, one entry per CDR3 protein. The repertoire has 40,000 to 60,000 distinct CDR3 sequences, roughly 22% of them found once; the top ten carry 70% to 90%. The clonotype comes from a human donor in good health (CMV status not recorded). Some clones in this sample may be carry-over from other donors' samples. V is TRBV6-5 and J is TRBJ2-7, with 9 bases lining up with TRBD2. Material: CD8+ T cells from cultured PBMCs, obtained from culture after CMV antigen stimulation. The CDR3 is CASTLTSGVSYEQYF. The CDR3 bases are TGTGCCAGCACCTTGACTAGCGGAGTTTCCTACGAGCAGTACTTC.